The source of this TCR beta chain is a study of radiotherapy plus CTLA-4 blockade in lung cancer. At the level of the study: Disease control was seen in around 31% of patients, objective responses in approximately 20%. Regarding the study as a whole: Dynamics of early blood T cell clones, together with interferon-beta, were reportedly the best predictors of response. Blood TCR clones of tumor origin expanded after radiotherapy plus ipilimumab.

Lung cancer patients with chemo-refractory metastatic non-small-cell disease were given focal radiation plus CTLA-4 blockade with ipilimumab. The CDR3 runs to 12 residues. Trimming cost V 6 bases and J 6 bases, with 14 bases left between them. Germline CDR1 GTSNPN, CDR2 SVGIG (reference sequence). Comments on this clone: The antigen is not known.

Here immunoSEQ multiplex PCR was the method, and the copy in TCRdb shows in-frame clones only, minus some. Counted here are 75,000 to 95,000 clones, roughly 80% occurring once; the ten biggest clones make up roughly 25%. This specimen consisted of peripheral blood, obtained from a patient treated with radiotherapy plus ipilimumab. This sequence joins TRBV30 and TRBJ1-1, with a tentative D call TRBD1 (6 bases). The sequence derives from a human donor with non-small cell lung cancer that progressed on radiotherapy plus ipilimumab. CDR3 loop: CACSKGGPEAFF. CDR3 sequence (DNA): TGTGCCTGCAGTAAGGGGGGCCCTGAAGCTTTCTTT.